Here is one TCR beta chain with its context. What this receptor recognizes is not known. No much larger clone is present one base from it, and per-base qualities are unavailable. For sequencing of the TCRbeta CDR3 region, genomic DNA was extracted from the sorted cells. The immunoSEQ Assay was used for sequencing of TCRbeta CDR3 regions. In TCRdb, the immuneACCESS table is reduced to in-frame sequences with V and J assigned. These tables do not hold every clone; where another copy was compared, an unresolved V gene accounts for under half, and the others remain unexplained. The sample table shows 65,000 to 100,000 clones, and roughly four fifths are seen once. The ten largest clones add up to 6.5% to 8% of the sample. The data were taken from a study of OX40 agonist ivuxolimab in advanced cancers. In terms of the full investigation: Ivuxolimab was a fully human IgG2 agonistic monoclonal antibody targeting the costimulatory receptor OX40 (CD134). Peripheral TCRbeta sequencing aimed to test whether ivuxolimab altered TCR sequence diversity and caused clonal T-cell expansion. Intravenous ivuxolimab was administered to patients every 2 weeks at six dose levels: 0.01, 0.1, 0.3, 1.5, 3 and 10 mg/kg. Of the roughly 52 patients in dose escalation, approximately 20 had hepatocellular carcinoma, around 15 had melanoma, 9 had renal cell carcinoma and 9 had head and neck cancer. Patients were allowed to have had prior anti-PD-1, anti-PD-L1 or anti-CTLA-4 therapy, and roughly 40% of the dose-escalation patients had previously received checkpoint inhibitors. The dose-escalation cohort was roughly 80% male with a mean age of around 62 years, ranging from about 20 to 85. The paper describes the monotherapy dose-escalation part (N of about 52 patients) of the phase I trial of ivuxolimab. Partial responses occurred in three dose-escalation patients, of whom one had hepatocellular carcinoma and two had cutaneous melanoma. What the authors observed across the whole study: Which antigens the clonally expanded peripheral T cells were specific for was not determined. At doses of 0.1 to 3.0 mg/kg, clonal expansion of both CD4+ and CD8+ T cells in blood was seen between baseline and week 6. Low levels of normalized T-cell clonal expansion were also seen in some patients who did not respond. In partial responders in the 0.1-3.0 mg/kg groups, normalized peripheral clonal expansion was found to be among the lowest, especially among CD8+ T cells. After ivuxolimab, expanded clones were on average more numerous among CD8+ T cells than among CD4+ T cells.

The trial excluded patients who had a history of autoimmune disease or who were on systemic immunosuppression. Peripheral blood for TCR sequencing was collected from all dose cohorts at baseline, on cycle 4 day 1, and on cycle 7 day 1. Samples came from an open-label, multicenter, first-in-human phase I dose-escalation trial of ivuxolimab. Adults with locally advanced or metastatic head and neck squamous cell, hepatocellular, melanoma or renal cell carcinoma were enrolled in the trial. Before TCR sequencing, CD4+ T cells and CD8+ T cells were sorted from peripheral blood as separate populations. Its CDR3 holds 12 amino acids, cysteine through phenylalanine. The retained sequence is limited to the CDR3, 36 bases, with the frame set at the first base. From a lookup of the germline V gene (reference sequence), CDR1 and CDR2 are SGHAT and FQDESV. V is pared back by 1 base and J by 9 bases, with 7 bases lying between the germline termini.

The chain couples TRBV11-1 to TRBJ2-1; the D gene is perhaps TRBD1, on 5 matching bases. The TCR was taken from an adult with an advanced solid tumor such as melanoma, head and neck, liver or kidney cancer. The material sequenced was CD4+ or CD8+ T cells sorted from blood, taken in a trial of the OX40 agonist ivuxolimab. The CDR3 amino acid sequence is: CASSLEGIEQFF. The base sequence is TGTGCCAGCAGCTTAGAGGGGATTGAGCAGTTCTTC.